This T cell receptor (beta chain) was profiled in a study of circulating and synovial CD4+ cells in juvenile arthritis. Points on this clone: Antigen unknown.

The study's findings and limits: The pathogenic-like versus bulk T cell difference escaped Vbeta family analysis. Some such blood samples were as oligoclonal as synovium. These blood cells shared more CDR3 sequences with synovium than bulk blood. CPL versus bulk CD4 samples: T cell genome counts differed by at least an order of magnitude.

TCRdb's copy holds only in-frame clones and misses some; the assay was immunoSEQ multiplex PCR. The table shows about 33,000 clones, with roughly 95% occurring only once. The CDR3 spans 15 residues. CDR1 is SNHLY and CDR2 is FYNNEI in the germline V gene. Trimming cost V 3 bases and J 6 bases; bases outside gene matches: 4. This rearrangement joins TRBV2 to TRBJ2-2, with TRBD2 identical over 10 bases. The sample taken for sequencing was CD4+ T cells from blood. The receptor comes from a human donor with juvenile idiopathic arthritis. The CDR3 loop reads CASSELAGGAGELFF. CDR3 DNA sequence: TGTGCCAGCAGTGAGTTAGCGGGGGGCGCCGGGGAGCTGTTTTTT.